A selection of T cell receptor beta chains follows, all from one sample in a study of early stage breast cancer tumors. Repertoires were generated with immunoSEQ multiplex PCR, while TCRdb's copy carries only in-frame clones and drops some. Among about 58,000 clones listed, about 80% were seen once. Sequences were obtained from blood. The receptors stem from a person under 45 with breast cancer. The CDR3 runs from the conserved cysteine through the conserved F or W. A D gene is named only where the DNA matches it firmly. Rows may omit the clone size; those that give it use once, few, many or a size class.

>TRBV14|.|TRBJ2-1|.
TGTGCCAGCAGCCAAGGATATGGCGTTGAGCAGTTCTTC
CASSQGYGVEQFF
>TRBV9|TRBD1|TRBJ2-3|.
TGTGCCAGCACCCGGGACAGGGTTACAGATACGCAGTATTTT
CASTRDRVTDTQYF
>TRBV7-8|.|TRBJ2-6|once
TGTGCCAGCAGCTTAAATCGCCCCTCTGGGGCCAACGTCCTGACTTTC
CASSLNRPSGANVLTF
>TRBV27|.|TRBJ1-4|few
TGTGCCAGCAGTTTTGGGGAAAAACTGTTTTTT
CASSFGEKLFF
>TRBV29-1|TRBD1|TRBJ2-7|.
TGCAGCGTATCGGGACAGTCCAGCTCCTACGAGCAGTACTTC
CSVSGQSSSYEQYF
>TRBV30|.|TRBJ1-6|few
TGTGCCTGGAGGAGGTGGTGGTCACCCCTCCACTTT
CAWRRWWSPLHF
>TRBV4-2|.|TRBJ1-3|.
TGTGCCAGCAGCCAAGGGGACTCTGGAAACACCATATATTTT
CASSQGDSGNTIYF
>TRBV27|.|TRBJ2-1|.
TGTGCCAGCAGTTTATATATTGGGGGACTCAACAATGAGCAGTTCTTC
CASSLYIGGLNNEQFF
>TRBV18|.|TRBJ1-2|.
TGTGCCAGCTCACCATCGCAGGGTAACTATGGCTACACCTTC
CASSPSQGNYGYTF
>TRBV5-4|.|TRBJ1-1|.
TGTGCCAGCAGCCCAGGGTTTGGCAGCACTGAAGCTTTCTTT
CASSPGFGSTEAFF
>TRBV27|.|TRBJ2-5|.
TGTGCCAGCAGTTCCCCCAACCAAGAGACCCAGTACTTC
CASSSPNQETQYF
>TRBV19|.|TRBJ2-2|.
TGTGCCAGTAGTACAGTCTCAGCGAACACCGGGGAGCTGTTTTTT
CASSTVSANTGELFF
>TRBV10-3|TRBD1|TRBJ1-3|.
TGTGCCATCAGTCCAGGGGGAAGTACTGGAAACACCATATATTTT
CAISPGGSTGNTIYF